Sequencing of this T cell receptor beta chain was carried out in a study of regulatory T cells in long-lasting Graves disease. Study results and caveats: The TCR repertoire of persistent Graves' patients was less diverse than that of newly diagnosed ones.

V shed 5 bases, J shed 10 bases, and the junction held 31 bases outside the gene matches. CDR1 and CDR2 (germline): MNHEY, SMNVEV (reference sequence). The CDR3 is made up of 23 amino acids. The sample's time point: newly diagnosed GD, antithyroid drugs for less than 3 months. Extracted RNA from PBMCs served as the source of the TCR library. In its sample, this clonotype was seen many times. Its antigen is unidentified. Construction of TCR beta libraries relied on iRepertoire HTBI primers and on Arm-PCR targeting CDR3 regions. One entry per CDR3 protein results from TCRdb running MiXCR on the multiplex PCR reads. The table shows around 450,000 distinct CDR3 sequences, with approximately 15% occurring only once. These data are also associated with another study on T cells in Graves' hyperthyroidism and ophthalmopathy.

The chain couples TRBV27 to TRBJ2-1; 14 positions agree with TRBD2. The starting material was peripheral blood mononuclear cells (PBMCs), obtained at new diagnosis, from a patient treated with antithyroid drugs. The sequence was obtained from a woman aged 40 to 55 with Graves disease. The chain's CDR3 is CASSLGTSGSLGSIIRVRGEQFF. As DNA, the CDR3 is TGTGCCAGCAGTCTTGGGACTAGCGGGAGTTTGGGTTCGATAATCAGGGTTCGTGGGGAGCAGTTCTTC.